The 2 T cell receptor beta chains given below trace back to one sample, sequenced in a study of T cell repertoires in cytomegalovirus infection (dated by TCRdb to the late 2010s). The sequencer was an Illumina HiSeq 1500. The public reads were reprocessed in TCRdb via fastp at Q25 and MiXCR, keeping in-frame beta chains. Merged by CDR3 protein, the rows form single entries marked with the most common genes and DNA. This sample has 450,000 to 650,000 distinct CDR3 sequences in its table, and roughly 29% of those were observed once. Roughly 13% of the sample lies in the top ten. What was sequenced was PBMCs. The receptors shown here come from a human donor in good health (CMV status not recorded). Some clones in this sample may be carry-over from other donors' samples.

This clonotype was seen repeatedly, ten times or more. V gene TRBV6-1 combines with J gene TRBJ2-7; D uncertain. There are 12 residues in the CDR3. Germline V gene sequence: CDR1 MNHNS, CDR2 SASEGT. Trimming shortened V by 2 bases and J by 5 bases, and 7 bases separated the two germline ends. CDR3 amino acids: CASSELGHEQYV. DNA of the CDR3: TGTGCCAGCAGTGAATTAGGCCACGAGCAGTACGTC.

The V and J genes are TRBV6-5 and TRBJ2-1; 15 nucleotides match TRBD2. V gave up 2 bases and J gave up 4 bases; unmatched junction bases: 3. The germline gives CDR1 MNHEY, CDR2 SVGAGI. CDR3 size: 17 residues. CDR3 in DNA: TGTGCCAGCAGTTACCTAGGACTAGCGGGAGGGTACAATGAGCAGTTCTTC. Translation: CASSYLGLAGGYNEQFF.